This T cell receptor (beta chain) derives from a study of blood T cell repertoires in COVID-19. Study context: The samples span acute and convalescent COVID-19 from the United States, Italy and Spain. PBMCs, B-cell-depleted T cells, or T cells were the source of the cDNA or gDNA that made up the material.

Authors' methods: The authors estimated nucleated cell counts from reference gene primer amplification. Method: immunoSEQ multiplex PCR; TCRdb's copy keeps in-frame clones and lacks some. V and J calls and clone size are those listed in that table; D and trimming were worked out from the DNA. This table has some 100,000 clones, more than 70% appearing once. CDR3 size: 12 residues. Germline CDR1 SGHTA, CDR2 FQGNSA. V was clipped by 6 bases and J by 4 bases, with 8 bases between them. V is TRBV7-2 and J is TRBJ2-3, with TRBD2 as a possible D gene (5 bases). The source material was peripheral blood. This clonotype was obtained from a woman aged 80 or over with active COVID-19. CDR3: CASREEADTQYF. The CDR3, as DNA: TGTGCCAGCAGGGAGGAGGCAGATACGCAGTATTTT.